The source of this T cell receptor beta chain is a study of T cell repertoires in cytomegalovirus infection. Across the whole study: HLA-C-restricted CMV epitopes, recently identified, and well-studied HLA-B-restricted ones were used by the study. In public TCR beta signatures, there were indications of both CMV infection and matching HLA type.

Worth noting for this clonotype: Its cognate antigen is unknown.

V trimming: 2 bases; J trimming: 3 bases; junction bases outside the gene matches: 5. Per germline, CDR1 LGHNA and CDR2 YSLEER. CDR3 length: 17 residues. Findings and limits, study-wide: Using cumulative public TCR beta family frequency, the authors identified those who carried CMV together with the relevant HLA. Dominant in the ex vivo response were TCR beta clonotypes restricted by HLA-C and specific for CMV.

TCRdb re-called the reads with MiXCR, one entry per CDR3 protein. The data show 700,000 to 950,000 distinct CDR3 sequences, with approximately 30% seen just once and 12% held by the top ten. This chain joins TRBV4-3 and TRBJ2-2; 11 positions agree with TRBD2. The clonotype comes from a human donor in good health (CMV status not recorded). Some clones in this sample may be carry-over from other donors' samples. The sequences come from cultured CD8+ T cells from PBMCs, collected from culture after CMV antigen stimulation. DNA for the CDR3: TGCGCCAGCAGCCAACAACTAGCGGGGGCCGACACCGGGGAGCTGTTTTTT. Protein product: CASSQQLAGADTGELFF.